One and the same sample provided the 21 T cell receptor beta chains below, sequenced in a study of T-cell reconstitution after alpha-beta-depleted transplantation in children. During its preparation, the TCRbeta library received unique molecular identifiers. TCRdb called the PCR reads again in MiXCR, with one record for every CDR3 protein. This sample has approximately 500,000 distinct CDR3 sequences, with approximately 10% found just once. The material was PBMCs, obtained before TCRalphabeta/CD19-depleted stem cell transplant. All receptors come from a child aged 2 to 10 with inherited bone marrow failure, due to receive a stem cell transplant.

With regard to this clonotype: Given a much more abundant clone one base away, this may be a read error. The rearrangement uses TRBV7-1 and TRBJ2-3; TRBD1 might be the D (6 bases). TRBV7-1 falls under the ORF class, with uncertain function. This CDR3 comprises 22 residues. CDR3 in DNA: TGTGCCAGCAGCTCCAAACCCCCTCTACACCCACTACAGGGATGGAGCACAAATACGCAGTATTTT. Translation: CASSSKPPLHPLQGWSTNTQYF.

This clonotype appeared many times. This sequence joins TRBV27 and TRBJ2-1, with TRBD2 matching 7 bases. This CDR3 spans 15 amino acids. CDR1 and CDR2 from the germline V gene are MNHEY and SMNVEV (reference sequence). V dropped 2 bases and J dropped 8; count of bases not matched to a gene: 9. The CDR3 reads CASSLNGLVLDEQFF. The CDR3 DNA reads as TGTGCCAGCAGTTTAAATGGACTAGTTCTCGATGAGCAGTTCTTC.

This clonotype was seen ten or more times. The genes are TRBV12-3 or TRBV12-4 and TRBJ2-3; D not resolved. V lost 0 bases to trimming and J lost 2 bases, with 9 bases between them. The CDR3 spans 15 residues. The CDR3 loop reads CASSLALRNTDTQYF. Written as DNA, the CDR3 is TGTGCCAGCAGTTTAGCGCTAAGGAACACAGATACGCAGTATTTT.

In its sample, this clonotype was seen many times. The CDR3 sequence: CSAHFDQHPSYNEQFF. CDR3 in DNA: TGCAGTGCTCATTTCGACCAACACCCCTCCTACAATGAGCAGTTCTTC. The chain employs TRBV20-1 and TRBJ2-1; the D is unclear. Per the germline V gene, CDR1 is DFQATT and CDR2 is SNEGSKA (reference sequence). The CDR3 is made up of 16 amino acids. V dropped 5 bases and J dropped 0 bases, with 17 bases sitting between them.

The chain couples TRBV20-1 to TRBJ2-3, with 9 positions matching TRBD2. Germline V lookup: CDR1 DFQATT, CDR2 SNEGSKA (reference sequence). V was clipped by 3 bases and J by 4 bases; unmatched bases: 5. CDR3 length: 14 amino acids. The CDR3 region is CSARAAGGPDTQYF. In DNA form, the CDR3 reads TGCAGTGCTAGGGCAGCGGGAGGCCCAGATACGCAGTATTTT.

V gene TRBV7-9 combines with J gene TRBJ2-5; D is perhaps TRBD1 (5 bases). The length of the CDR3 is 15 residues. Germline V CDR1 and CDR2: SEHNR, FQNEAQ (reference sequence). V was cut by 2 bases and J by 5 bases, with 15 bases left in between. The CDR3 sequence: CASSLRDGAGETQYF. CDR3 bases: TGTGCCAGCAGCTTAAGAGACGGCGCAGGGGAGACCCAGTACTTC.

This clonotype was seen many times. In DNA, the CDR3 is TGTGCCAGCAAAATCCAGGGGGCCGGAACTGAAGCTTTCTTT. Translated, it gives CASKIQGAGTEAFF. This chain links TRBV27 with TRBJ1-1; 8 nucleotides align to TRBD1. The CDR3 extends over 14 amino acids. The germline gives CDR1 MNHEY, CDR2 SMNVEV (reference sequence). V lost 7 bases and J lost 5; bases outside the gene matches: 9.

This rearrangement joins TRBV28 to TRBJ1-4, with D uncertain. The germline CDR1 and CDR2 sequences are MDHEN and SYDVKM. V dropped 6 bases and J dropped 0 bases, with 11 bases sitting between them. The CDR3 extends over 15 amino acids. For the CDR3, the DNA is TGTGCCAGCAGAGCTTTCCGGACAACTAATGAAAAACTGTTTTTT. This translates into CASRAFRTTNEKLFF.

The chain couples TRBV27 to TRBJ2-7; no reliable D call. Trimming shortened V by 5 bases and J by 2 bases, and 19 bases separated the two germline ends. The length of the CDR3 is 16 residues. Germline CDR1 reads MNHEY; CDR2 reads SMNVEV (reference sequence). The CDR3 DNA sequence: TGTGCCAGCAGTCTTATGCCTAGTACTCCTACCTACGAGCAGTACTTC. This codes for CASSLMPSTPTYEQYF.

This clonotype appeared many times. The J gene is TRBJ2-7, the V gene TRBV12-3 or TRBV12-4, with D uncertain. The V gene lost 6 bases and the J gene lost 4 bases, with 13 bases spanning the gap. CDR3 size: 13 residues. CDR3 sequence (DNA): TGTGCCAGCAGCCACGGATCTTTTTACGAGCAGTACTTC. Protein: CASSHGSFYEQYF.

This clonotype was detected ten times or more. The J gene is TRBJ2-5, the V gene TRBV7-2, with D unresolved. V was cut by 1 base and J by 6 bases, with 9 bases left in between. CDR1 and CDR2 (germline): SGHTA, FQGNSA. This CDR3 is built from 13 residues. For the CDR3, the DNA is TGTGCCAGCAGCTTAGAGGTTATGCAGACCCAGTACTTC. Residues: CASSLEVMQTQYF.

Concerning this clonotype itself: A much larger clonotype is one base distant, so this may be a read error. The chain uses TRBV9 and TRBJ2-1; D gene uncertain. Germline CDR1 reads SGDLS; CDR2 reads YYNGEE. CDR3 length: 13 residues. The CDR3 DNA sequence: TGTGCCAGCGCACCGAGCTCCTACAATGAGCAGCTCTTC. Its protein product is CASAPSSYNEQLF. The full variable domain, its missing parts supplied by reference TRBV9 and TRBJ2-1, is DSGVTQTPKHLITATGQRVTLRCSPRSGDLSVYWYQQSLDQGLQFLIQYYNGEERAKGNILERFSAQQFPDLHSELNLSSLELGDSALYFCASAPSSYNEQLFGPGTRLTVL.

This clonotype was found many times. The V and J genes are TRBV9 and TRBJ2-1, with a weak D call TRBD2 (6 bases). This CDR3 is 14 amino acids long. The germline V gene has CDR1 SGDLS and CDR2 YYNGEE. Trimming removed 0 bases from V and 7 bases from J, with 11 bases in between. As DNA, the CDR3 is TGTGCCAGCAGCGTAGGCCCCAGCGGGAATGAGCAGTTCTTC. This translates into CASSVGPSGNEQFF.

The table lists this clonotype with many counts. This CDR3 reads CASSSRDRGGEQYF. The DNA of the CDR3 is TGTGCCAGCAGTTCTCGGGACAGGGGTGGCGAGCAGTACTTC. The gene calls are TRBV12-3 or TRBV12-4 and TRBJ2-7; 10 bases align to TRBD1. V gave up 4 bases and J gave up 6 bases; unmatched junction bases: 6. The CDR3 is 14 residues long.

This clonotype was recorded many times. The chain carries TRBV20-1 and TRBJ2-7, with 10 bases matching TRBD2. This CDR3 comprises 13 residues. Germline CDR1 and CDR2: DFQATT and SNEGSKA (reference sequence). J lost 5 bases, V lost 6 bases, and 7 bases had no gene match. DNA for the CDR3: TGCAGTGCCAATAGCGGGAGGTCCCACGAGCAGTACTTC. Translation: CSANSGRSHEQYF.

This clonotype has only a few counts. The chain is built from TRBV4-3 and TRBJ2-1; D is perhaps TRBD2 (5 bases). Germline V gene sequence: CDR1 LGHNA, CDR2 YSLEER. This CDR3 comprises 14 residues. V gave up 1 base and J gave up 4 bases, with 8 bases separating them. Here the CDR3 DNA reads TGCGCCAGCAGCCAAGGGGGAGTGTACAATGAGCAGTTCTTC. Its translation: CASSQGGVYNEQFF.

This clonotype was recorded many times. The V call is TRBV11-2, the J call TRBJ2-5; D uncertain. Germline-derived CDR1 and CDR2 are SGHAT and FQNNGV. V was cut by 0 bases and J by 5 bases, with 7 bases left in between. The CDR3 is 13 amino acids. CDR3 DNA sequence: TGTGCCAGCAGCTTAGACGTTCACGAGACCCAGTACTTC. It specifies CASSLDVHETQYF.

There are many counts of this clonotype. V is TRBV7-2 and J is TRBJ2-1, with TRBD2 identical over 7 bases. The trim removed 6 bases at V and 1 base at J, leaving 6 bases unmatched. The CDR3 contains 15 residues. Looked up from germline, CDR1 is SGHTA and CDR2 is FQGNSA. CDR3 sequence (DNA): TGTGCCAGCAGTAAATATAGCGGGTCCTACAATGAGCAGTTCTTC. It specifies CASSKYSGSYNEQFF. The complete variable domain, with remaining parts taken from reference TRBV7-2 and TRBJ2-1, reads GAGVSQSPSNKVTEKGKDVELRCDPISGHTALYWYRQSLGQGLEFLIYFQGNSAPDKSGLPSDRFSAERTGGSVSTLTIQRTQQEDSAVYLCASSKYSGSYNEQFFGPGTRLTVL.

This clonotype appeared a few times. The chain has TRBV4-3 and TRBJ2-3, with D hard to call. The germline V gene encodes CDR1 LGHNA and CDR2 YSLEER. The ends were cut back, 2 bases at V and 6 bases at J, with 6 bases in the middle. This CDR3 has 12 residues. The CDR3 nucleotides are TGCGCCAGCAGCCAACCGCCGGATACGCAGTATTTT. Amino acids: CASSQPPDTQYF.

There are many counts of this clonotype. The V gene is TRBV7-9, the J gene TRBJ2-7; 8 nucleotides agree with TRBD1. Per germline, CDR1 SEHNR and CDR2 FQNEAQ (reference sequence). V gave up 5 bases and J gave up 0 bases; unmatched junction bases: 6. The CDR3 consists of 15 residues. In nucleotides, the CDR3 is TGTGCCAGCAGCGGACAGGGTAGAAGCTCCTACGAGCAGTACTTC. It specifies CASSGQGRSSYEQYF.

Worth noting for this clonotype: A read error is possible here, since a much larger clone lies one base away. This chain links TRBV5-6 with TRBJ2-7; D is unclear. Per germline, CDR1 SGHDT and CDR2 YYEEEE. Trimming pared 3 bases from V and 4 bases from J, leaving 14 bases between. The CDR3 runs to 14 residues. The CDR3 DNA reads TGTGCCAGCAGCTCCCTCGACACGGAATACGAGCAGTACTTC. This gives the protein CASSSLDTEYEQYF. The full variable domain, in which reference TRBV5-6 and TRBJ2-7 provide the parts outside the CDR3, is DAGVTQSPTHLIKTRGQQVTLRCSPKSGHDTVSWYQQALGQGPQFIFQYYEEEERQRGNFPDRFSGHQFPNYSSELNVNALLLGDSALYLCASSSLDTEYEQYFGPGTRLTVT.